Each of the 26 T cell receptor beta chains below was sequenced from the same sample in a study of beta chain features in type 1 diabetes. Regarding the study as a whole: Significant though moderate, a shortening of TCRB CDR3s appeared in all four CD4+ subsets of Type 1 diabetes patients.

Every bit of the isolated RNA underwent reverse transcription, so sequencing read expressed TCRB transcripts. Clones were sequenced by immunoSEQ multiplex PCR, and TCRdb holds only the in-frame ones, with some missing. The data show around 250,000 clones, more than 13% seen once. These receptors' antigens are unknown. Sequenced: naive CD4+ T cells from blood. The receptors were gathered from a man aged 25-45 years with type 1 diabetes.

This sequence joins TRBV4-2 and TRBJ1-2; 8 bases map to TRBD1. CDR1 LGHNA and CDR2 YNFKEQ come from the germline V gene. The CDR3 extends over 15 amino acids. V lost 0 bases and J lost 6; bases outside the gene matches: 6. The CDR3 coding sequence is TGTGCCAGCAGCCAAGAACGACAGGGGAGCCATGGCTACACCTTC. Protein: CASSQERQGSHGYTF.

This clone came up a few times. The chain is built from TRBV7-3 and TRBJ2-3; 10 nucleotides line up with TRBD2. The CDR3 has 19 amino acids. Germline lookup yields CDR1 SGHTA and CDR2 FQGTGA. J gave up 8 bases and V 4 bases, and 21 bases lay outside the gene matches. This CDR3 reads CASSSFRYSSGGLGVTQYF. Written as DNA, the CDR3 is TGTGCCAGCAGCTCTTTCCGCTATTCTAGCGGGGGACTGGGGGTTACGCAGTATTTT.

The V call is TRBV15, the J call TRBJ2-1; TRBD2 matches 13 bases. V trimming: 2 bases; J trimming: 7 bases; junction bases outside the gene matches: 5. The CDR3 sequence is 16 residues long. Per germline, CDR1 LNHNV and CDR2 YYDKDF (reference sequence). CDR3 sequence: CATSRSRTSGSNEQFF. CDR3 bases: TGTGCCACCAGCAGATCTAGGACTAGCGGGAGTAATGAGCAGTTCTTC.

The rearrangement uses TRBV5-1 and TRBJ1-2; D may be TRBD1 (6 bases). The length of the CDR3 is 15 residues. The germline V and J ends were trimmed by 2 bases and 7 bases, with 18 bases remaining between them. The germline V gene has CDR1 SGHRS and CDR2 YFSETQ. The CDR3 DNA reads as TGCGCCAGCAGCTTCTCCGGCGGGGGGCAGCGTGGCTACACCTTC. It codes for CASSFSGGGQRGYTF.

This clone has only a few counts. The CDR3 loop reads CASTPYSGNVYNEQFF. The CDR3 DNA reads TGTGCCAGCACCCCTTACAGCGGGAATGTCTACAATGAGCAGTTCTTC. V usage is TRBV7-2 and J usage is TRBJ2-1; 7 bases are shared with TRBD2. V shed 7 bases, J shed 3 bases, and the junction held 12 bases outside the gene matches. There are 16 residues in the CDR3. Looked up from germline, CDR1 is SGHTA and CDR2 is FQGNSA.

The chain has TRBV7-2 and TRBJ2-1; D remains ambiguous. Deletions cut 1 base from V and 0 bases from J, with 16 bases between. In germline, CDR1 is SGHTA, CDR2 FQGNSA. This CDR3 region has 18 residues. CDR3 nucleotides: TGTGCCAGCAGCTTAGAGCCCTTAGCTTTGAGCTCCTACAATGAGCAGTTCTTC. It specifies CASSLEPLALSSYNEQFF.

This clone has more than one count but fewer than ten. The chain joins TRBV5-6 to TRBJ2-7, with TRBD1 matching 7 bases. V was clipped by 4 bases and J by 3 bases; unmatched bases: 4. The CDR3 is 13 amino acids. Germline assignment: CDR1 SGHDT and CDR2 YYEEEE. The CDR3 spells CASSQGTDYEQYF. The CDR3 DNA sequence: TGTGCCAGCAGCCAGGGGACAGACTACGAGCAGTACTTC.

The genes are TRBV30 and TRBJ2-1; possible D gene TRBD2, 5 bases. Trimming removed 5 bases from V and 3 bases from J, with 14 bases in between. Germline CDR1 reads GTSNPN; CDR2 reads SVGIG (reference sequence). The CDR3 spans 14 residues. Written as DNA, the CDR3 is TGTGCCTGGTCAAAGCGGTTGTACTACAATGAGCAGTTCTTC. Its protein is CAWSKRLYYNEQFF.

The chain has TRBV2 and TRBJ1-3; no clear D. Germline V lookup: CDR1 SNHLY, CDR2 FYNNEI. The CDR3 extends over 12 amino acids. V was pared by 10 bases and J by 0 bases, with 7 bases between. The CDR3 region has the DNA TGTGCCACCTCTAACTCTGGAAACACCATATATTTT. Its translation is CATSNSGNTIYF.

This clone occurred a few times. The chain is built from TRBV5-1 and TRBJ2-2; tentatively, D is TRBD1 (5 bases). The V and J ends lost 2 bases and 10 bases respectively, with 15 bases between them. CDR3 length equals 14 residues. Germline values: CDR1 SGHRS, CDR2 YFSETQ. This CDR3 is CASSFRTGIEELFF. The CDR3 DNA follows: TGCGCCAGCAGCTTTCGTACAGGTATCGAGGAGCTGTTTTTT.

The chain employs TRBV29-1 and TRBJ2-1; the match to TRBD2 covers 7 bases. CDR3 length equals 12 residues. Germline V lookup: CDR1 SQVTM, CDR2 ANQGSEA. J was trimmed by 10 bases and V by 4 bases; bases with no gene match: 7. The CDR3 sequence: CSVARREQEQFF. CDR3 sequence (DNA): TGCAGCGTTGCAAGGCGGGAGCAGGAGCAGTTCTTC.

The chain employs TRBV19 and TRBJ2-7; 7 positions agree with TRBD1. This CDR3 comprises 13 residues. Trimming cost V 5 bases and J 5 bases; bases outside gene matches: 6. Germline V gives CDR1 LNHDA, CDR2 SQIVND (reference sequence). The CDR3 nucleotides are TGTGCCAGTAGTTCCCGACAGGGCCACGAGCAGTACTTC. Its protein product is CASSSRQGHEQYF.

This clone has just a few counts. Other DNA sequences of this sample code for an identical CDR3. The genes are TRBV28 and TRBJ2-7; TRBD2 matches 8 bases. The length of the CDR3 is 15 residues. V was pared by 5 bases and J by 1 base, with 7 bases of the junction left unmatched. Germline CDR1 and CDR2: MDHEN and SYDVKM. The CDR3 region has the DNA TGTGCCAGCAGTAATAGCGGGACAAGTTCCTACGAGCAGTACTTC. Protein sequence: CASSNSGTSSYEQYF.

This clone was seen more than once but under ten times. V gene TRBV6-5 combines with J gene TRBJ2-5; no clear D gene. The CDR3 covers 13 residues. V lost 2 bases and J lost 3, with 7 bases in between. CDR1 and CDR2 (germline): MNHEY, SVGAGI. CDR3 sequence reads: CASSYGSKETQYF. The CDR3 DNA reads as TGTGCCAGCAGTTACGGTAGCAAAGAGACCCAGTACTTC.

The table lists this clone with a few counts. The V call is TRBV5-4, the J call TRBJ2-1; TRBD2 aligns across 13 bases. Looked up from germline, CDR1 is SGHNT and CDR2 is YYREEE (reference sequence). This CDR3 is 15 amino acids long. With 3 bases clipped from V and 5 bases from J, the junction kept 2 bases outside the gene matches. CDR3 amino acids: CASSSGTSGNNEQFF. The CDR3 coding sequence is TGTGCCAGCAGCTCCGGGACTAGCGGGAACAATGAGCAGTTCTTC.

The CDR3 here is CASSFYSGGQETQYF. CDR3 DNA: TGCGCCAGCAGCTTTTATAGCGGGGGCCAAGAGACCCAGTACTTC. J is TRBJ2-5 and V is TRBV5-1; 9 positions match TRBD2. Germline V gene sequence: CDR1 SGHRS, CDR2 YFSETQ. The CDR3 has 15 amino acids. After removal of 2 bases from V and 1 base from J, the junction contained 3 bases not matched to a gene.

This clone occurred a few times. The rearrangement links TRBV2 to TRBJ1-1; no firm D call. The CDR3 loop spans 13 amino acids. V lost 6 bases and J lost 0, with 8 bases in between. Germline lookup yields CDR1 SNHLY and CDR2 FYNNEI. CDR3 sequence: CASSTEMNTEAFF. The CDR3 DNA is TGTGCCAGCAGCACAGAAATGAACACTGAAGCTTTCTTT. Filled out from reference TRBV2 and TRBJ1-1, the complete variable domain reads EPEVTQTPSHQVTQMGQEVILRCVPISNHLYFYWYRQILGQKVEFLVSFYNNEISEKSEIFDDQFSVERPDGSNFTLKIRSTKLEDSAMYFCASSTEMNTEAFFGQGTRLTVV.

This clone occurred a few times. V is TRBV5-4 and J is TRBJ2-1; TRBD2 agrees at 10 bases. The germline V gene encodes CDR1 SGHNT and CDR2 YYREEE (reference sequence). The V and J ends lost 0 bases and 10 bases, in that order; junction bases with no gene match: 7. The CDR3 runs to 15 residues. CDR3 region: CASSLVPSGSQEQFF. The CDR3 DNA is TGTGCCAGCAGCTTGGTGCCTAGCGGGAGTCAGGAGCAGTTCTTC.

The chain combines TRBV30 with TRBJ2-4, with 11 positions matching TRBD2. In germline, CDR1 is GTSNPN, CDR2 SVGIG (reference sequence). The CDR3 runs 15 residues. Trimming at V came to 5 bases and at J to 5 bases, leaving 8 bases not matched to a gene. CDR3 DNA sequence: TGTGCCTGGCGGGTAGCGGGAGGGCCCCAAAACATTCAGTACTTC. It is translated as CAWRVAGGPQNIQYF.

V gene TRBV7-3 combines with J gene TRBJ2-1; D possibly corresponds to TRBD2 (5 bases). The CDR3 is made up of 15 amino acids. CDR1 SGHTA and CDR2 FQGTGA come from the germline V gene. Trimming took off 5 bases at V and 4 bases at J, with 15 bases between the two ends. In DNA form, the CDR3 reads TGTGCCAGCAGCCACGGGGTAGTCCCGTACAATGAGCAGTTCTTC. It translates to CASSHGVVPYNEQFF. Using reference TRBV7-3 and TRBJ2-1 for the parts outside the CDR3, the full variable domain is GAGVSQTPSNKVTEKGKYVELRCDPISGHTALYWYRQSLGQGPEFLIYFQGTGAADDSGLPNDRFFAVRPEGSVSTLKIQRTERGDSAVYLCASSHGVVPYNEQFFGPGTRLTVL.

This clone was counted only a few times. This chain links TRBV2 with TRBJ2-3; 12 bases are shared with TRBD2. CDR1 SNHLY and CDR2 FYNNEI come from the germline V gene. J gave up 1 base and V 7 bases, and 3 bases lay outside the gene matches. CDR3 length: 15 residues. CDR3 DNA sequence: TGTGCCAGCAACCGACTAGCGGGAGGCACAGATACGCAGTATTTT. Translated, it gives CASNRLAGGTDTQYF.

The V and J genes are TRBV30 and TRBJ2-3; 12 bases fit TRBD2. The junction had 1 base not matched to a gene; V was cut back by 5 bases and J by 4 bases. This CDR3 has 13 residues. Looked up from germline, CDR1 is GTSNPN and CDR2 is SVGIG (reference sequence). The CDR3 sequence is CAWSSGRADTQYF. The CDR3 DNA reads TGTGCCTGGTCTAGCGGGAGGGCAGATACGCAGTATTTT.

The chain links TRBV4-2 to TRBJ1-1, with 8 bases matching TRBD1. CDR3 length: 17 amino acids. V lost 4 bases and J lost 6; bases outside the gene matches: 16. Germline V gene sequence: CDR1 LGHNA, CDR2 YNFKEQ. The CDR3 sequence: CASSRGQGGGQIAEAFF. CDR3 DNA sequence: TGTGCCAGCAGCCGAGGACAGGGTGGGGGTCAAATCGCTGAAGCTTTCTTT.

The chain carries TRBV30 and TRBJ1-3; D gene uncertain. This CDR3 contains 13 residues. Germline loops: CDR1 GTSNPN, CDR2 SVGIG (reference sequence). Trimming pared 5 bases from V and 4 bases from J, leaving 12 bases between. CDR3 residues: CAWDAGGGNTIYF. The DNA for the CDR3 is TGTGCCTGGGACGCGGGCGGCGGAAACACCATATATTTT.

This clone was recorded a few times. The CDR3 loop is CASSPAGLQETQYF. The CDR3 DNA is TGTGCCAGCAGCCCGGCCGGACTCCAAGAGACCCAGTACTTC. The genes are TRBV7-2 and TRBJ2-5; TRBD2 might be the D (5 bases). The germline V gene has CDR1 SGHTA and CDR2 FQGNSA. The CDR3 runs to 14 residues. V lost 5 bases to trimming and J lost 1 base, with 11 bases between them.

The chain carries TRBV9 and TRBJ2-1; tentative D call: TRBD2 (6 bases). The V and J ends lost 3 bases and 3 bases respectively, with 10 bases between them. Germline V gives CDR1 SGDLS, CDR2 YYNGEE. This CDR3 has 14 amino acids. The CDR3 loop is CASSGGLIYNEQFF. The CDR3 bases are TGTGCCAGCAGCGGGGGACTTATCTACAATGAGCAGTTCTTC.